These 9 T cell receptor beta chains were all obtained from the same sample, sequenced in a study of T cell responses to AZD1222 COVID-19 vaccine. The method was immunoSEQ multiplex PCR; TCRdb's version includes in-frame clones alone and lacks a portion of them. The data show 150,000 or so clones, about 90% seen once. The material was peripheral blood, obtained 28 days after the second AZD1222 dose. Source of these receptors: an adult who received the AZD1222 COVID-19 vaccine.

The chain combines TRBV6-5 with TRBJ1-2, with 7 nucleotides matching TRBD1. The trim removed 7 bases at V and 2 bases at J, leaving 7 bases unmatched. Germline lookup yields CDR1 MNHEY and CDR2 SVGAGI. The CDR3 spans 14 residues. CDR3 bases: TGTGCCAGCAAATACCAGGGGGGCAACTATGGCTACACCTTC. This gives the protein CASKYQGGNYGYTF.

The rearrangement uses TRBV6-1 and TRBJ1-1, with unresolved D. The CDR3 sequence is 16 residues long. CDR1 is MNHNS and CDR2 is SASEGT in the germline V gene. V lost 1 base to trimming and J lost 1 base, with 13 bases between them. CDR3: CASSEGSLSRNTEAFF. CDR3 DNA: TGTGCCAGCAGTGAAGGTTCCCTATCCAGGAACACTGAAGCTTTCTTT.

This chain joins TRBV5-4 and TRBJ2-7; 13 bases are a match to TRBD2. J gave up 6 bases and V 4 bases, and 4 bases lay outside the gene matches. CDR1 and CDR2 (germline): SGHNT, YYREEE (reference sequence). CDR3 length equals 14 residues. CDR3 nucleotides: TGTGCCAGCAGCGGACTAGCGGGAGTTAGCGAGCAGTACTTC. Translating it yields CASSGLAGVSEQYF.

This sequence joins TRBV11-3 and TRBJ2-2, with D perhaps matching TRBD2 (5 bases). The CDR3 covers 15 residues. Trimming removed 7 bases from V and 7 bases from J, with 19 bases in between. From germline, CDR1 is SGHNT and CDR2 YENEEA. The CDR3 coding sequence is TGTGCCAGCACACCAAGTAGCGAAGTTTTCGGGGAGCTGTTTTTT. This sequence encodes CASTPSSEVFGELFF. Full variable domain (rest looked up from reference TRBV11-3 and TRBJ2-2): EAGVVQSPRYKIIEKKQPVAFWCNPISGHNTLYWYLQNLGQGPELLIRYENEEAVDDSQLPKDRFSAERLKGVDSTLKIQPAELGDSAVYLCASTPSSEVFGELFFGEGSRLTVL.

The rearrangement joins TRBV30 to TRBJ1-2, with D possibly being TRBD1 (5 bases). V lost 0 bases and J 11 bases, leaving 13 bases between the germline ends. CDR3 length: 12 amino acids. Germline CDR1 reads GTSNPN; CDR2 reads SVGIG (reference sequence). The DNA of the CDR3 is TGTGCCTGGAGTGTAGGGGTCGTCGGGTACACCTTC. It is translated as CAWSVGVVGYTF.

This chain uses TRBV14 with TRBJ1-5; D remains ambiguous. The V gene's germline CDR1 is SGHDN and CDR2 FVKESK. V shed 6 bases and J shed 10 bases, with 13 bases lying between them. This CDR3 is built from 12 residues. CDR3 residues: CASSSWAGPQHF. The CDR3 DNA follows: TGTGCCAGCAGTAGCTGGGCAGGTCCCCAGCATTTT.

The rearrangement joins TRBV29-1 to TRBJ2-5, with D perhaps TRBD1 (6 bases). V lost 3 bases and J 1 base, leaving 12 bases between the germline ends. This CDR3 contains 14 residues. The germline gives CDR1 SQVTM, CDR2 ANQGSEA. CDR3 sequence (DNA): TGCAGCGTTGAGGGGGCGCCCACCCAAGAGACCCAGTACTTC. It encodes CSVEGAPTQETQYF.

V is TRBV30 and J is TRBJ1-5; D is possibly TRBD1 (5 bases). This CDR3 has 15 residues. Trimming took 0 bases from V and 4 from J, leaving 13 bases between them. CDR1 and CDR2 from the germline V gene are GTSNPN and SVGIG (reference sequence). As DNA, the CDR3 is TGTGCCTGGAGTGTAGGGGTCAGTCTTAATCAGCCCCAGCATTTT. Protein: CAWSVGVSLNQPQHF.

The chain is built from TRBV20-1 and TRBJ2-3; D gene ambiguous. CDR3 length: 11 residues. Germline values: CDR1 DFQATT, CDR2 SNEGSKA (reference sequence). Trimming cost V 5 bases and J 5 bases, with 8 bases left between them. The CDR3 DNA reads TGCAGTGCTTCAGGCCAAGATACGCAGTATTTT. As protein: CSASGQDTQYF.